This is a list of T cell receptor beta chains from one sample in a study of blood T cells in healthy people across ages. TCRdb reprocessed the 5' RACE reads with MiXCR, giving one entry per CDR3 protein. The sample lists some 1,500,000 distinct CDR3 sequences; 35% to 45% were seen once. Sequenced material: blood. These receptor sequences come from a woman aged 18-35 years in good health. Both conserved end residues are part of each CDR3. Each record gives: D gene, J gene, clone size, V gene, CDR3 protein, CDR3 DNA. D genes are given only for firm matches. Rows may omit the clone size; those that give it use once, few, many or a size class.

>-|TRBJ1-2|-|TRBV28
CASSLSTARYGYTF
TGTGCCAGCAGTTTATCCACAGCTCGTTATGGCTACACCTTC
>TRBD2|TRBJ2-1|few|TRBV9
CASSVDSSSGSYNEQFF
TGTGCCAGCAGCGTAGACTCGTCTAGCGGGAGTTACAATGAGCAGTTCTTC
>-|TRBJ2-7|-|TRBV11-2
CASSPNVNEQYF
TGTGCCAGCAGCCCCAATGTCAATGAGCAGTACTTC
>-|TRBJ2-7|-|TRBV20-1
CSASDPGALSYEQYF
TGCAGTGCCTCGGACCCCGGCGCACTCTCCTACGAGCAGTACTTC
>-|TRBJ2-3|few|TRBV6-5
CASSFSGEADTQYF
TGTGCCAGCAGTTTTTCAGGGGAGGCAGATACGCAGTATTTT
>-|TRBJ2-7|few|TRBV6-6
CASSYLSGEYEQYF
TGTGCCAGCAGTTACTTGTCAGGGGAATACGAGCAGTACTTC
>TRBD2|TRBJ2-3|-|TRBV7-3
CASSLTGTSAGTDTQYF
TGTGCCAGCAGCTTAACCGGGACTAGCGCCGGCACAGATACGCAGTATTTT
>-|TRBJ2-2|many|TRBV7-6
CASSTQTGSNTGELFF
TGTGCCAGCAGCACCCAGACCGGTTCGAACACCGGGGAGCTGTTTTTT
>TRBD1|TRBJ2-3|few|TRBV12-3/TRBV12-4
CASSSQGQGLLYF
TGTGCCAGCAGTTCACAGGGACAGGGGTTACTGTATTTT
>-|TRBJ1-5|-|TRBV20-1
CSARGVVRGNQPQHF
TGCAGTGCTAGAGGAGTTGTACGTGGCAATCAGCCCCAGCATTTT
>-|TRBJ2-5|few|TRBV4-1
CASSQSDRQETQYF
TGCGCCAGCAGCCAATCTGACAGACAAGAGACCCAGTACTTC
>TRBD2|TRBJ2-7|many|TRBV29-1
CSASAGVNEQYF
TGCAGCGCCTCAGCGGGAGTTAACGAGCAGTACTTC
>TRBD2|TRBJ2-3|once|TRBV29-1
CSVEFASGSITQYF
TGCAGCGTTGAATTCGCTAGCGGGAGTATTACGCAGTATTTT
>TRBD2|TRBJ2-1|-|TRBV27
CASSTVSGNEQFF
TGTGCCAGCAGTACAGTTAGCGGGAATGAGCAGTTCTTC
>-|TRBJ2-6|-|TRBV28
CAGSLRSGANVLTF
TGTGCCGGCAGTTTGCGGTCTGGGGCCAACGTCCTGACTTTC
>-|TRBJ2-1|-|TRBV29-1
CSVGKRRATNEQFF
TGCAGCGTTGGGAAGCGGAGGGCGACAAATGAGCAGTTCTTC
>-|TRBJ2-3|few|TRBV3-1
CASSQRTITDTQYF
TGTGCCAGCAGCCAAAGGACAATCACAGATACGCAGTATTTT
>-|TRBJ1-6|few|TRBV5-4
CASSPDAGNSPLHF
TGTGCCAGCAGCCCAGATGCGGGGAATTCACCCCTCCACTTT
>-|TRBJ2-5|-|TRBV10-1
CASSDGGAGGSQETQYF
TGCGCCAGCAGTGATGGAGGGGCAGGGGGAAGTCAAGAGACCCAGTACTTC
>-|TRBJ2-1|few|TRBV4-1
CASSQEEAGGVDEQFF
TGCGCCAGCAGCCAAGAGGAGGCTGGGGGTGTCGATGAGCAGTTCTTC
>-|TRBJ1-6|-|TRBV11-2
CASSPRQNSYNSPLHF
TGTGCCAGCAGCCCCCGACAGAACTCCTATAATTCACCCCTCCACTTT
>-|TRBJ1-2|few|TRBV4-2
CASSRLDSPNYGYTF
TGTGCCAGCAGCCGTCTGGACAGCCCTAACTATGGCTACACCTTC
>-|TRBJ1-2|few|TRBV27
CASSLSSGFGNYGYTF
TGTGCCAGCAGTTTATCGTCCGGTTTTGGTAACTATGGCTACACCTTC
>-|TRBJ1-6|-|TRBV7-2
CASSTKGGNNSPLHF
TGTGCCAGCAGCACCAAAGGGGGAAATAATTCACCCCTCCACTTT
>TRBD2|TRBJ2-2|-|TRBV20-1
CSARGLAGLSNTGELFF
TGCAGTGCTAGAGGCCTAGCGGGGCTCTCGAACACCGGGGAGCTGTTTTTT
>TRBD1|TRBJ1-1|-|TRBV11-2
CASSALTGMNTEAFF
TGTGCCAGCAGCGCACTGACAGGGATGAACACTGAAGCTTTCTTT
>-|TRBJ2-6|-|TRBV29-1
CSIARGASGANVLTF
TGCAGCATAGCCCGGGGGGCGAGTGGGGCCAACGTCCTGACTTTC
>TRBD1|TRBJ1-1|-|TRBV27
CASSPGTGAFEAFF
TGTGCCAGCAGTCCCGGGACAGGGGCGTTTGAAGCTTTCTTT
>TRBD1|TRBJ1-4|-|TRBV6-6
CASSPKDRGINNEKLFF
TGTGCCAGCAGTCCAAAAGACAGGGGGATAAATAATGAAAAACTGTTTTTT
>TRBD1|TRBJ1-1|few|TRBV12-3/TRBV12-4
CASSLDNRGPFEAFF
TGTGCCAGCAGTTTAGATAACAGGGGGCCTTTCGAAGCTTTCTTT
>TRBD1|TRBJ2-1|few|TRBV6-2/TRBV6-3
CASSNTFGTGKRHEQFF
TGTGCCAGCAGTAACACCTTCGGGACAGGGAAGCGCCATGAGCAGTTCTTC
>TRBD2|TRBJ2-7|-|TRBV6-2/TRBV6-3
CASSYMETSGWSSYEQYF
TGTGCCAGCAGTTACATGGAGACTAGCGGATGGAGCTCCTACGAGCAGTACTTC
>-|TRBJ2-1|-|TRBV24-1
CATSVSGPRAYNEQFF
TGTGCCACCAGTGTTAGCGGCCCCAGGGCCTACAATGAGCAGTTCTTC
>-|TRBJ1-2|many|TRBV4-3
CASSQDLLYGYTF
TGCGCCAGCAGCCAAGACCTGCTATATGGCTACACCTTC
>TRBD2|TRBJ2-1|-|TRBV3-1
CASSQWGGSGAYNEQFF
TGTGCCAGCAGCCAATGGGGAGGTAGCGGGGCTTACAATGAGCAGTTCTTC
>-|TRBJ2-3|-|TRBV5-1
CASSVTEEAWTSTDTQYF
TGCGCCAGCAGCGTCACGGAGGAAGCTTGGACTAGCACAGATACGCAGTATTTT
>-|TRBJ1-1|-|TRBV6-2/TRBV6-3
CASTPSPRTYMNTEAFF
TGTGCCAGCACCCCCTCGCCCAGAACCTACATGAACACTGAAGCTTTCTTT
>-|TRBJ2-7|few|TRBV6-1
CAAMRLASYEQYF
TGTGCCGCGATGAGACTGGCCTCCTACGAGCAGTACTTC
>-|TRBJ2-1|-|TRBV6-6
CASRYRDTLNEQFF
TGTGCCAGCAGGTACAGGGACACCTTGAATGAGCAGTTCTTC
>-|TRBJ1-6|-|TRBV12-3/TRBV12-4
CASSAVDRNSPLHF
TGTGCCAGCAGTGCTGTGGACAGAAATTCACCCCTCCACTTT
>-|TRBJ1-5|few|TRBV4-3
CASSQGYRAQPQHF
TGCGCCAGCAGCCAAGGGTACAGGGCCCAGCCCCAGCATTTT
>TRBD1|TRBJ1-5|few|TRBV20-1
CSALSVGQGNQPQHF
TGCAGTGCTCTATCGGTGGGACAGGGCAATCAGCCCCAGCATTTT
>TRBD2|TRBJ2-5|-|TRBV20-1
CRATSGGAVETQYF
TGCAGGGCTACAAGCGGGGGGGCAGTCGAGACCCAGTACTTC
>-|TRBJ2-7|-|TRBV4-3
CASSQEPGAYNEQYF
TGCGCCAGCAGCCAAGAACCCGGGGCCTACAATGAGCAGTACTTC
>-|TRBJ1-1|-|TRBV20-1
CSAEHGRMNTGAFF
TGCAGCGCGGAACATGGGAGAATGAACACTGGAGCTTTCTTT
>-|TRBJ1-5|few|TRBV2
CASRDTHQPQHF
TGTGCCAGCCGGGACACCCATCAGCCCCAGCATTTT
>TRBD1|TRBJ1-5|-|TRBV6-1
CASSVYRGPRAQPPHF
TGTGCCAGCAGTGTTTACAGGGGACCTAGGGCTCAGCCCCCGCATTTT
>-|TRBJ2-3|-|TRBV27
CASQPGHNPRGADTQYF
TGTGCCAGCCAGCCGGGACACAACCCCCGAGGAGCAGATACGCAGTATTTT
>-|TRBJ2-5|-|TRBV27
CASSQLGTLGTQYF
TGTGCCAGCAGCCAACTCGGGACCCTCGGGACCCAGTACTTC
>-|TRBJ1-1|-|TRBV3-1
CASSQSRTEAFF
TGTGCCAGCAGCCAGTCGCGTACTGAAGCTTTCTTT
>-|TRBJ1-3|-|TRBV7-9
CASSRGSSGNTIYF
TGTGCCAGCAGCAGGGGTTCCTCTGGAAACACCATATATTTT
>-|TRBJ1-2|-|TRBV12-3/TRBV12-4
CASSLDGVGNYGYTF
TGTGCCAGCAGTTTGGATGGGGTAGGGAACTATGGCTACACCTTC